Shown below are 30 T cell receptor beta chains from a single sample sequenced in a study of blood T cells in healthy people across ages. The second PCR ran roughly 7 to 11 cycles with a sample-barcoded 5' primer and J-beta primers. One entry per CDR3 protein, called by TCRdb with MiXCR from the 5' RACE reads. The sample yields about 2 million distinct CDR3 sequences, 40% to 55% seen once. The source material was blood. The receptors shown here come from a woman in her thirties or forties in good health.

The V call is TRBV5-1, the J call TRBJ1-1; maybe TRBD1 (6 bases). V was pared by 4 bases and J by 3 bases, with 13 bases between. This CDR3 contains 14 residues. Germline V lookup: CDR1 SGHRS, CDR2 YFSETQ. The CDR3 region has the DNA TGCGCCAGCAGCGCCGCAGGGGCGGACACTGAAGCTTTCTTT. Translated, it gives CASSAAGADTEAFF.

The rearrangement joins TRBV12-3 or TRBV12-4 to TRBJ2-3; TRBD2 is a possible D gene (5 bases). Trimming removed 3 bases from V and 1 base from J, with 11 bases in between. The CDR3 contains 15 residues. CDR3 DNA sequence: TGTGCCAGCAGTTTGAGCATGGGAGGCACAGATACGCAGTATTTT. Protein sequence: CASSLSMGGTDTQYF.

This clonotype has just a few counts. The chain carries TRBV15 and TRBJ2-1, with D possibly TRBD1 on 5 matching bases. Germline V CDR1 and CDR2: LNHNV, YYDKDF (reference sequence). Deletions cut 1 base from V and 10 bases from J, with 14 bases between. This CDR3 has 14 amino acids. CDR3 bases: TGTGCCACCAGCAGAGTAGGGGATGTAGGGGAGCAGTTCTTC. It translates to CATSRVGDVGEQFF.

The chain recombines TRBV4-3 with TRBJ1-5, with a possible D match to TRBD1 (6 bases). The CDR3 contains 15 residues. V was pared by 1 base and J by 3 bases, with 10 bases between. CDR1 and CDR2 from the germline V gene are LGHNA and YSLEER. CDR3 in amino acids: CASSQVGGPNQPQHF. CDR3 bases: TGCGCCAGCAGCCAAGTGGGGGGGCCCAATCAGCCCCAGCATTTT.

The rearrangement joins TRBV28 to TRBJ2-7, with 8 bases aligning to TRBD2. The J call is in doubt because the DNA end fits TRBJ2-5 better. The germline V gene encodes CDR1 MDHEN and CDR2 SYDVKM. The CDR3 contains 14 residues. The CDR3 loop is CASSTQAGGETQYF. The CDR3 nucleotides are TGTGCCAGCAGTACACAGGCGGGGGGAGAGACCCAGTACTTC.

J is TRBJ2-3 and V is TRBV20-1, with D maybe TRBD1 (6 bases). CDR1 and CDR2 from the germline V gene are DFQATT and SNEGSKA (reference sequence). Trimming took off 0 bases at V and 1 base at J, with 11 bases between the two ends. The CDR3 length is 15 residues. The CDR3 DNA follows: TGCAGTGCTAGAGACGGACAGAGACGCACAGATACGCAGTATTTT. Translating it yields CSARDGQRRTDTQYF.

The CDR3 here is CASSWPSGGGTSSYEQYF. The CDR3 DNA follows: TGTGCCAGCAGCTGGCCTTCAGGCGGGGGTACCAGCTCCTACGAGCAGTACTTC. J is TRBJ2-7 and V is TRBV7-8, with 7 bases that match TRBD2. Germline CDR1 SGHVS, CDR2 FQNEAQ. The CDR3 covers 18 residues. The ends lost 4 bases at V and 0 bases at J; junction bases unmatched: 15. Together with reference TRBV7-8 and TRBJ2-7, the CDR3 gives the full variable domain: GAGVSQSPRYKVAKRGQDVALRCDPISGHVSLFWYQQALGQGPEFLTYFQNEAQLDKSGLPSDRFFAERPEGSVSTLKIQRTQQEDSAVYLCASSWPSGGGTSSYEQYFGPGTRLTVT.

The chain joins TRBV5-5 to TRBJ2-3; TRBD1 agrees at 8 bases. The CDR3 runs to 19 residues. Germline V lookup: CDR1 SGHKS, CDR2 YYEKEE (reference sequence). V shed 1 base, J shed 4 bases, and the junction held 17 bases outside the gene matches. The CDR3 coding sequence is TGTGCCAGCAGCTTGACCTTTGTACTGGACAGGGTAGGGTCAGATACGCAGTATTTT. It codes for CASSLTFVLDRVGSDTQYF.

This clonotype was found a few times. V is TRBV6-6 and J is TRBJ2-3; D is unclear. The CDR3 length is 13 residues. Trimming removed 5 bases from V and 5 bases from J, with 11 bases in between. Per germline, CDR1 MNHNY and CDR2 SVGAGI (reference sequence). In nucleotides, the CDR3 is TGTGCCAGCAGTCCGCAAGGCAAAGATACGCAGTATTTT. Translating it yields CASSPQGKDTQYF.

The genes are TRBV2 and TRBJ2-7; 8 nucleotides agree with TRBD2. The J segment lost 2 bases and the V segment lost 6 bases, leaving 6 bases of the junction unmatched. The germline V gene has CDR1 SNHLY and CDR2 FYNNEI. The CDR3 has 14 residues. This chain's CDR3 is CASRDSGKAYEQYF. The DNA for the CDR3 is TGTGCCAGCAGAGATAGCGGGAAAGCCTACGAGCAGTACTTC.

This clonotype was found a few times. CDR3 region: CASSQGGKEFF. The CDR3 bases are TGCGCCAGCAGCCAAGGAGGGAAGGAGTTCTTC. This chain joins TRBV4-1 and TRBJ2-1; a weak D match, TRBD2 (5 bases). V shed 1 base and J shed 14 bases, with 9 bases lying between them. This CDR3 is 11 amino acids long. CDR1 is MGHRA, CDR2 YSYEKL, per germline.

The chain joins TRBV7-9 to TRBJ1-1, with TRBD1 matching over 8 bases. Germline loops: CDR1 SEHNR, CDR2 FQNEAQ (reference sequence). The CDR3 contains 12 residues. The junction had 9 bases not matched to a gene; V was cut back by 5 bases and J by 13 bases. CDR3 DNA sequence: TGTGCCAGCAGCCTACAGACAGGGGTGGATTTCTTT. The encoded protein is CASSLQTGVDFF.

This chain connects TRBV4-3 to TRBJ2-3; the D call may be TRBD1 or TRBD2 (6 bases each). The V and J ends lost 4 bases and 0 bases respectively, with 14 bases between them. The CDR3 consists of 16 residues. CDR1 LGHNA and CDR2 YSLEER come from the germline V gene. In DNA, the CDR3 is TGCGCCAGCAGCCTGTATCAGGGGACTAGCACAGATACGCAGTATTTT. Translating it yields CASSLYQGTSTDTQYF.

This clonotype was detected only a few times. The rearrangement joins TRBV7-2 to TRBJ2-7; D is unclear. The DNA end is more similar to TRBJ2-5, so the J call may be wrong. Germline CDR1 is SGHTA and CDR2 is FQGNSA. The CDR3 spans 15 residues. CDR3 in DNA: TGTGCCAGCAGCTTCGTCCCAAATTTTGAGGAGACCCAGTACTTC. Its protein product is CASSFVPNFEETQYF.

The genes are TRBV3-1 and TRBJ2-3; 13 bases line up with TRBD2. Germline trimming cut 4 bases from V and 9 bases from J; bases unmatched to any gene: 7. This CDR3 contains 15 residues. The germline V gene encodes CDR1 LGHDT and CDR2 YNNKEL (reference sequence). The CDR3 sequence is CASSLGLAGVRTQYF. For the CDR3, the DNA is TGTGCCAGCAGCCTCGGACTAGCGGGGGTTAGGACGCAGTATTTT.

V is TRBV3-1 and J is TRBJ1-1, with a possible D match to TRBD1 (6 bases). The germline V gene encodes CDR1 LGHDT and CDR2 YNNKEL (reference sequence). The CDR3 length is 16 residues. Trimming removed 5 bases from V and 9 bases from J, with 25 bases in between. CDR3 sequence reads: CASSGGRGTLRAQAFF. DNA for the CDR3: TGTGCCAGCAGCGGGGGTAGGGGGACACTAAGAGCCCAAGCTTTCTTT.

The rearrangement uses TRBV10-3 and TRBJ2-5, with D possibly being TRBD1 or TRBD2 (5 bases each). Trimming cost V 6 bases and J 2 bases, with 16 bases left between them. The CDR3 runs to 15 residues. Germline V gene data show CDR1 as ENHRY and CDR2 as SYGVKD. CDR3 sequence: CAISARDGEQETQYF. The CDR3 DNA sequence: TGTGCCATCAGCGCCCGGGACGGAGAGCAAGAGACCCAGTACTTC.

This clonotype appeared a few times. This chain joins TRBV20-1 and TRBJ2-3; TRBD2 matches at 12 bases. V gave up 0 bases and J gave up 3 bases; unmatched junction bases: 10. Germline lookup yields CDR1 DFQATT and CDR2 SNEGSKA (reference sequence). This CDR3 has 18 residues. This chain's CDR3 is CSARDLLLAGGNTDTQYF. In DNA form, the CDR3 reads TGCAGTGCTAGAGATCTGCTGCTAGCGGGGGGGAATACAGATACGCAGTATTTT.

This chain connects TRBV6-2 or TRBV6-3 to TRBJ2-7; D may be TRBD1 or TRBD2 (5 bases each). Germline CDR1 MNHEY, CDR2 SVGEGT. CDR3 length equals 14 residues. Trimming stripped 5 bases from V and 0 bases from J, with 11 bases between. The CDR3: CASSDPGASYEQYF. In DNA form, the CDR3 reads TGTGCCAGCAGTGATCCCGGGGCCTCCTACGAGCAGTACTTC.

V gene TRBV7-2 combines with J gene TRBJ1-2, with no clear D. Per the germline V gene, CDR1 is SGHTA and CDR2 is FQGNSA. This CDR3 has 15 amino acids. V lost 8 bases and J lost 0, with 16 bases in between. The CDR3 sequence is CASARPSGTNYGYTF. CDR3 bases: TGTGCCAGCGCGCGGCCATCGGGGACTAACTATGGCTACACCTTC.

The CDR3 region has the DNA TGTGCCAGCAGTCCAACCGGTCGAGGGGGTGCGGACATTCAGTACTTC. As protein: CASSPTGRGGADIQYF. The gene calls are TRBV28 and TRBJ2-4; D is perhaps TRBD1 (6 bases). Germline-derived CDR1 and CDR2 are MDHEN and SYDVKM. The CDR3 consists of 16 residues. V lost 5 bases and J lost 8, with 22 bases in between.

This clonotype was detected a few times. This CDR3 is CASSYLGTGNNEQFF. The CDR3 bases are TGTGCCAGCAGTTATTTGGGGACAGGGAACAATGAGCAGTTCTTC. The V and J genes are TRBV6-2 or TRBV6-3 and TRBJ2-1, with 9 positions matching TRBD1. The CDR3 covers 15 residues. V shed 3 bases and J 5 bases; nucleotides not matched to a gene: 5. Per germline, CDR1 MNHEY and CDR2 SVGEGT.

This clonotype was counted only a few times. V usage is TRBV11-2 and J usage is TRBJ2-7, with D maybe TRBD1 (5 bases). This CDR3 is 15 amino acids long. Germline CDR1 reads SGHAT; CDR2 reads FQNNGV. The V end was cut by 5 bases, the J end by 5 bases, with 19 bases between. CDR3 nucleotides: TGTGCCAGCAGCCCTGCAGGGTCCTGGGTCCACGAGCAGTACTTC. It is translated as CASSPAGSWVHEQYF.

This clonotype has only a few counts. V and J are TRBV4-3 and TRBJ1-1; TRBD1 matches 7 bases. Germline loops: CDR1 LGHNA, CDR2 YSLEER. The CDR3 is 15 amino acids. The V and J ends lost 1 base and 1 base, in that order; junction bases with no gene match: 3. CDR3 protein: CASSQVNRGNTEAFF. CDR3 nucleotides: TGCGCCAGCAGCCAAGTCAACAGGGGGAACACTGAAGCTTTCTTT.

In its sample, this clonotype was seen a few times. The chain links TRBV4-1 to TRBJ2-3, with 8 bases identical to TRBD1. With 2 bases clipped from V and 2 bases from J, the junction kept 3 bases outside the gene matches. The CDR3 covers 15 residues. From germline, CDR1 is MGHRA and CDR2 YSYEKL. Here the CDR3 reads CASSQRTGITDTQYF. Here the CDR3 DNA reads TGCGCCAGCAGCCAAAGGACAGGGATCACAGATACGCAGTATTTT.

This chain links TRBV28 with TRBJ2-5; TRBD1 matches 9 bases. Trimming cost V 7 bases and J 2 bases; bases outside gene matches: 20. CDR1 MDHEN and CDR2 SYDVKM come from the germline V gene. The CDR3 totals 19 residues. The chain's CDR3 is CASTEKGGRDRVVQETQYF. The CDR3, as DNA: TGTGCCAGCACCGAAAAGGGGGGCCGGGACAGGGTCGTTCAAGAGACCCAGTACTTC.

The CDR3 DNA sequence: TGTGCCAGCAGTTACTCAACGGCCTCGGGCACAGATACGCAGTATTTT. It specifies CASSYSTASGTDTQYF. This chain uses TRBV6-5 with TRBJ2-3; D ambiguous. CDR1 and CDR2 from the germline V gene are MNHEY and SVGAGI. This CDR3 comprises 16 residues. V lost 0 bases to trimming and J lost 1 base, with 11 bases between them.

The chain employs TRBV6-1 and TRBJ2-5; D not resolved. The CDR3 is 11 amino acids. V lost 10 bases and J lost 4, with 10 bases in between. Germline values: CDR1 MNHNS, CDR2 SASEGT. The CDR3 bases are TGTGCCACCTCGGGTCTAGAGACCCAGTACTTC. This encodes CATSGLETQYF.

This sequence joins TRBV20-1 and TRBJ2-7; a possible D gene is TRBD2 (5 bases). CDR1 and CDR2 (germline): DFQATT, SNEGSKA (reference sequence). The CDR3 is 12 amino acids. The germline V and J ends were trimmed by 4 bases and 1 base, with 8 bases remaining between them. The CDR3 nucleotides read TGCAGTGCTACAGGACTGTCCTACGAGCAGTACTTC. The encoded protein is CSATGLSYEQYF.

The CDR3 nucleotides are TGTGCCAGCAGTGTATTGGGACAAACCCACGAGCAGTACTTC. This encodes CASSVLGQTHEQYF. V and J are TRBV27 and TRBJ2-5; maybe TRBD1 (6 bases). The tail of the sequence fits TRBJ2-7 better, so the J call may be wrong. Germline V CDR1 and CDR2: MNHEY, SMNVEV (reference sequence). The CDR3 runs to 14 residues.